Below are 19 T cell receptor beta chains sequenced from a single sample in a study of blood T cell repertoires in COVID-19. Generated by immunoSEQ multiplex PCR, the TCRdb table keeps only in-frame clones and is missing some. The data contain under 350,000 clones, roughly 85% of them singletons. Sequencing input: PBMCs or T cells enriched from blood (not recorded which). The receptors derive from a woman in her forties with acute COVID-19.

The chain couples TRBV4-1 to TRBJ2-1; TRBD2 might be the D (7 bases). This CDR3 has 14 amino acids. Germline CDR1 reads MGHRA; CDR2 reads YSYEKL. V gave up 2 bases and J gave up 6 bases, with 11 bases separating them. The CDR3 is CASSQRGGPNEQFF. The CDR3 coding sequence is TGCGCCAGCAGCCAAAGGGGGGGCCCCAATGAGCAGTTCTTC.

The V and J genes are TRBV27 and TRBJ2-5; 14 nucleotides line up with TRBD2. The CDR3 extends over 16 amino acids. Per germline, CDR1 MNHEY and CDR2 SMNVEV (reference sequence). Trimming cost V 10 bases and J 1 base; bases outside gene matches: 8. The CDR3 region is CATRGLAGVIQETQYF. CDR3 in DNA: TGTGCCACCAGGGGACTAGCGGGGGTGATCCAAGAGACCCAGTACTTC.

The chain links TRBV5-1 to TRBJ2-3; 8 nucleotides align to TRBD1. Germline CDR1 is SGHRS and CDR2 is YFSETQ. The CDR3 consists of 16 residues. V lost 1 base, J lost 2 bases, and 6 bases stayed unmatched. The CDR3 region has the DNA TGCGCCAGCAGCTTGTTGGGACAGGTGCACACAGATACGCAGTATTTT. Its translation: CASSLLGQVHTDTQYF.

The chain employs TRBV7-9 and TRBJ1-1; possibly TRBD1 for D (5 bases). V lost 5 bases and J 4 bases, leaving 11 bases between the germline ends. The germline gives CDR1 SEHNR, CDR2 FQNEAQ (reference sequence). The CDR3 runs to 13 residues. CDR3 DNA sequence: TGTGCCAGCAGCCCCGGGAGGGGCACTGAAGCTTTCTTT. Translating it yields CASSPGRGTEAFF.

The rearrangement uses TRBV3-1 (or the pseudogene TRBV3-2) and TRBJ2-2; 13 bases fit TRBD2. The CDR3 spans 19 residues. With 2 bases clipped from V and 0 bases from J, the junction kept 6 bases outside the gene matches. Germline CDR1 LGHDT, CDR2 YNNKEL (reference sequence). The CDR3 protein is CASSQRTSGSRANTGELFF. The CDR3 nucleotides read TGTGCCAGCAGCCAAAGGACTAGCGGGAGTAGGGCGAACACCGGGGAGCTGTTTTTT.

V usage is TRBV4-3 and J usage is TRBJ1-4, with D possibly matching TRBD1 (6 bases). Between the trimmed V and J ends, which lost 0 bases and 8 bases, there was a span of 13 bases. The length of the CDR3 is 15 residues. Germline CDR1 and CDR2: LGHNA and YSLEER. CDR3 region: CASSQDWGPAEKLFF. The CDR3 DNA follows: TGCGCCAGCAGCCAAGACTGGGGGCCAGCGGAAAAACTGTTTTTT.

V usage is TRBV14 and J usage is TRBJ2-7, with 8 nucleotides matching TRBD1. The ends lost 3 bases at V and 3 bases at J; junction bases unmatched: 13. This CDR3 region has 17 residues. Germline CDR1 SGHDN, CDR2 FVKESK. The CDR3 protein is CASSHLMPGQVLYEQYF. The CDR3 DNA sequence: TGTGCCAGCAGCCATTTGATGCCGGGACAGGTCCTCTACGAGCAGTACTTC.

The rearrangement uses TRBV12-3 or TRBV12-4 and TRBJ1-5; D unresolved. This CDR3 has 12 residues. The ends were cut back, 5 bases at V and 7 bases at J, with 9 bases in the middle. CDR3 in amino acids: CASSPTGQPQHF. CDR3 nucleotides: TGTGCCAGCAGTCCGACGGGACAGCCCCAGCATTTT.

The chain's CDR3 is CASSQDTATYEQYF. DNA for the CDR3: TGTGCCAGCAGCCAAGATACTGCGACCTACGAGCAGTACTTC. The chain joins TRBV3-1 (or the pseudogene TRBV3-2) to TRBJ2-7, with D uncertain. V was shortened by 0 bases and J by 2 bases, with 8 bases between the two germline ends. Per the germline V gene, CDR1 is LGHDT and CDR2 is YNNKEL (reference sequence). CDR3 size: 14 residues.

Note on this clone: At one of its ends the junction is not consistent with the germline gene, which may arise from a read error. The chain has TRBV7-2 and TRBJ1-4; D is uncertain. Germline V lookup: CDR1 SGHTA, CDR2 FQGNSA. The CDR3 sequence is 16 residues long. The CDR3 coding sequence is TGTGCCAGCAGTTTAGCTTTTACAAGTACTAATGAAAAACTGTTTTTT. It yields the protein CASSLAFTSTNEKLFF.

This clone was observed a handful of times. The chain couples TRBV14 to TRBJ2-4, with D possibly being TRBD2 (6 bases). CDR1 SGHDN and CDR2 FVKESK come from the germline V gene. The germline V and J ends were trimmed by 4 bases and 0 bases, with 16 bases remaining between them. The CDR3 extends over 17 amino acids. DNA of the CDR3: TGTGCCAGCAGCCCTTTAAGGCAAGCGGGAGCCAAAAACATTCAGTACTTC. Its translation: CASSPLRQAGAKNIQYF.

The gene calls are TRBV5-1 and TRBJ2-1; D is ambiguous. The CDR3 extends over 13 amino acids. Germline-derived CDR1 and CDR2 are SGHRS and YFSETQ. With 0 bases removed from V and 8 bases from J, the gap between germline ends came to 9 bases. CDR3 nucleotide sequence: TGCGCCAGCAGCTTGGTTGTTCTCGATGAGCAGTTCTTC. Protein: CASSLVVLDEQFF. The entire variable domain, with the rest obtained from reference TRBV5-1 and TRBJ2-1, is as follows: KAGVTQTPRYLIKTRGQQVTLSCSPISGHRSVSWYQQTPGQGLQFLFEYFSETQRNKGNFPGRFSGRQFSNSRSEMNVSTLELGDSALYLCASSLVVLDEQFFGPGTRLTVL.

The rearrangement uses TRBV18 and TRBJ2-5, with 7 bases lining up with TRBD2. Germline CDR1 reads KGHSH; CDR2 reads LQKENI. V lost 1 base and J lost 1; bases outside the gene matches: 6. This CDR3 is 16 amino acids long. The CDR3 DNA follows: TGTGCCAGCTCACCACTGTCCGGCGGGGGCCAAGAGACCCAGTACTTC. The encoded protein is CASSPLSGGGQETQYF. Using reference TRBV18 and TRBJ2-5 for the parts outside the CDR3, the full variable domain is NAGVMQNPRHLVRRRGQEARLRCSPMKGHSHVYWYRQLPEEGLKFMVYLQKENIIDESGMPKERFSAEFPKEGPSILRIQQVVRGDSAAYFCASSPLSGGGQETQYFGPGTRLLVL.

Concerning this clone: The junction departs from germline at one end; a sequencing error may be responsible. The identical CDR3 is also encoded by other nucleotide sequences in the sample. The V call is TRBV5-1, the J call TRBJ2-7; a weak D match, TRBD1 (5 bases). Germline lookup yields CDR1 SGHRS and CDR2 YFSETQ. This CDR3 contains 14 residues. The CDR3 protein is CASSPKTATYEQYF. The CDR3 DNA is TGTGCCAGCAGCCCTAAGACAGCGACCTACGAGCAGTACTTC.

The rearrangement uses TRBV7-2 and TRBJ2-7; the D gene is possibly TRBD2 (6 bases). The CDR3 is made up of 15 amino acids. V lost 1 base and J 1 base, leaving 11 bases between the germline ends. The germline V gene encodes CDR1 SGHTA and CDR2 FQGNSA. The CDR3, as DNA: TGTGCCAGCAGCTTAGATACGGGAGCATCCTACGAGCAGTACTTC. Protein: CASSLDTGASYEQYF.

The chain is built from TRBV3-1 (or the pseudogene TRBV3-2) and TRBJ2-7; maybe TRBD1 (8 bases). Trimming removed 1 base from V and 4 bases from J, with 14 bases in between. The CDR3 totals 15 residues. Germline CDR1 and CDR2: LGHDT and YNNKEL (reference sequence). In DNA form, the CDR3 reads TGTGCCAGCAGCCAAGTAAGCGGGACAGGATACGAGCAGTACTTC. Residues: CASSQVSGTGYEQYF.

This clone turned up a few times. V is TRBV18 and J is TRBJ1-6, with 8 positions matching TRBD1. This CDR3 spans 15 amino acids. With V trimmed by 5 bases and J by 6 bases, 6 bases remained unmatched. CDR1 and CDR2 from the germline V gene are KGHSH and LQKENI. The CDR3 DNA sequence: TGTGCCAGCTCAACGGGGGGACAGGCTAATTCACCCCTCCACTTT. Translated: CASSTGGQANSPLHF.

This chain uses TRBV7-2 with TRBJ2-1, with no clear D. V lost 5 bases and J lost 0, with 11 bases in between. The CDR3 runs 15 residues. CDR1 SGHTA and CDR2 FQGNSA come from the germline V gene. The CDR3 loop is CASSPHASSYNEQFF. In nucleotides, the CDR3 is TGTGCCAGCAGCCCCCACGCTAGCTCCTACAATGAGCAGTTCTTC.

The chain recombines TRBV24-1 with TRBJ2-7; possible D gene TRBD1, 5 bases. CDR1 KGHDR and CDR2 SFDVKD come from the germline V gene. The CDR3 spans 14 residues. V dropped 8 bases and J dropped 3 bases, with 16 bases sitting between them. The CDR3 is CATTPLAGLYEQYF. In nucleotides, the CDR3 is TGTGCCACCACCCCGCTGGCAGGGCTCTACGAGCAGTACTTC.